What follows describes a single T cell receptor (beta chain). The CDR3 is 14 residues long. Germline V gene data show CDR1 as SEHNR and CDR2 as FQNEAQ (reference sequence). Losses at the gene ends were 6 bases for V and 5 bases for J; bases not matched to a gene: 5. The hyperthyroidism was newly diagnosed and had lasted under 2 months; the patients were aged 18 to 65. PBMCs were sourced from about 10 ml fresh peripheral blood. This entry is derived from a study of T cells in Graves' hyperthyroidism and ophthalmopathy. Study-level information: Staff took peripheral blood when the initial diagnosis was made, before any treatment began.

Amplified TCR beta CDR3 regions came from RNA transcripts. HTBI primers were used for first-round RT-PCR of the TCR CDR3. In TCRdb, the multiplex PCR reads were re-called with MiXCR into one record per CDR3 protein. The table includes over 700,000 distinct CDR3 sequences, 35% to 40% detected once. Sequences were obtained from blood. The receptor comes from a man between 18 and 29 years old with Graves' hyperthyroidism. This chain joins TRBV7-9 and TRBJ2-5; 11 bases map to TRBD2. CDR3 protein: CASRVAGGRETQYF. Written as DNA, the CDR3 is TGTGCCAGCAGAGTAGCGGGGGGGCGGGAGACCCAGTACTTC.